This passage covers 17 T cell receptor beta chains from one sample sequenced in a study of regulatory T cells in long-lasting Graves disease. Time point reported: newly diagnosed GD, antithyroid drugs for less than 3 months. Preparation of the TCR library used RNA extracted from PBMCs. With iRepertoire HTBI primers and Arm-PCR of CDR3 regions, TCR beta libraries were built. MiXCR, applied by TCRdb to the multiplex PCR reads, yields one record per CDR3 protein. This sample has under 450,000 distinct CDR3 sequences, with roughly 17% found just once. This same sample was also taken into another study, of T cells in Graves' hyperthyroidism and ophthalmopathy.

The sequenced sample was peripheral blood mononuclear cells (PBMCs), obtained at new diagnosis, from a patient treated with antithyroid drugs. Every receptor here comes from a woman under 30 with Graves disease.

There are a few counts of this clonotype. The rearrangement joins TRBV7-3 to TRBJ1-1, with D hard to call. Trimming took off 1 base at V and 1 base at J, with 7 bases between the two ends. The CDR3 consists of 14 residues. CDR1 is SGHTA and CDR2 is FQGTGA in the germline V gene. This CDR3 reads CASSLNNRNTEAFF. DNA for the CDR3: TGTGCCAGCAGCTTAAATAACCGGAACACTGAAGCTTTCTTT.

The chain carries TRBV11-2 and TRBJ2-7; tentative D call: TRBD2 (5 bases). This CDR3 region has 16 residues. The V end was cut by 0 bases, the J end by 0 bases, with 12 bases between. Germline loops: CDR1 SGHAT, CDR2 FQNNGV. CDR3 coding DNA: TGTGCCAGCAGCTTAGAGTCGCGGGCGCGCTCCTACGAGCAGTACTTC. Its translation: CASSLESRARSYEQYF.

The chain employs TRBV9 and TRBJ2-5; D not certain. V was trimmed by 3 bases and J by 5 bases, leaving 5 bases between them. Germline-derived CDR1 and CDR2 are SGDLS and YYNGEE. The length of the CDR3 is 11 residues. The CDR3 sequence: CASSGLETQYF. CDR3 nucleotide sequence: TGTGCCAGCAGCGGATTGGAGACCCAGTACTTC.

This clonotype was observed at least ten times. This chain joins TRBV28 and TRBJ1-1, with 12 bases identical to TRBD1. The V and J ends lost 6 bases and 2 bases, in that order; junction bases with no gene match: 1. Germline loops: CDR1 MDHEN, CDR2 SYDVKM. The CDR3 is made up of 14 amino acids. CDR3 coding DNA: TGTGCCAGCAGGGGACAGGGGGCTAACACTGAAGCTTTCTTT. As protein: CASRGQGANTEAFF.

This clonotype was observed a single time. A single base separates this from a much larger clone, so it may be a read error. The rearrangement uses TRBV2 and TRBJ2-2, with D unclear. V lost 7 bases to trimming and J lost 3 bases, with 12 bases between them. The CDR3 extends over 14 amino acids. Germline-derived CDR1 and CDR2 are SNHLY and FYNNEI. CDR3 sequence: CASNTRWDTGELFF. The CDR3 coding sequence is TGTGCCAGCAATACAAGGTGGGACACCGGGGAGCTGTTTTTT.

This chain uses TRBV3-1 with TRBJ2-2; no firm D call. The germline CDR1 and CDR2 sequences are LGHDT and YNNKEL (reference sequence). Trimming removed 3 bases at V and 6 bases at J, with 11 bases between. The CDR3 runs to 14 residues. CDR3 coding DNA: TGTGCCAGCAGCCAGGGCACGGGTTCCGGGGAGCTGTTTTTT. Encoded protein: CASSQGTGSGELFF. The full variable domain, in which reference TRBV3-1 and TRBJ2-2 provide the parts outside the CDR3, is DTAVSQTPKYLVTQMGNDKSIKCEQNLGHDTMYWYKQDSKKFLKIMFSYNNKELIINETVPNRFSPKSPDKAHLNLHINSLELGDSAVYFCASSQGTGSGELFFGEGSRLTVL.

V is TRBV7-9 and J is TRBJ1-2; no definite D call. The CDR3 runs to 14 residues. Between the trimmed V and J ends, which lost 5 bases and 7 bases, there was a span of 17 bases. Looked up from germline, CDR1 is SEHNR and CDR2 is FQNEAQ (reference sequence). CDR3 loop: CASSPRTKYFGYTF. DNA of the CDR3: TGTGCCAGCAGCCCTCGGACTAAGTACTTTGGCTACACCTTC.

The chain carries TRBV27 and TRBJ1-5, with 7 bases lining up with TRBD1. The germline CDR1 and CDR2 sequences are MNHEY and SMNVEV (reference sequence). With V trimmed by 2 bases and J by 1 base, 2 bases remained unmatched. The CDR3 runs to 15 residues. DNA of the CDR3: TGTGCCAGCAGTTTAGGGACAGAAAGCAATCAGCCCCAGCATTTT. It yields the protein CASSLGTESNQPQHF.

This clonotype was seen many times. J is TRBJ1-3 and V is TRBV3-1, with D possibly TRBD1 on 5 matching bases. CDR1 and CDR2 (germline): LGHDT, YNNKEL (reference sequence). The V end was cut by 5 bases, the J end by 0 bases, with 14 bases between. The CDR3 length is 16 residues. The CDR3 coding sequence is TGTGCCAGCAGCGACTTTCAGGGTAGCTCTGGAAACACCATATATTTT. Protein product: CASSDFQGSSGNTIYF.

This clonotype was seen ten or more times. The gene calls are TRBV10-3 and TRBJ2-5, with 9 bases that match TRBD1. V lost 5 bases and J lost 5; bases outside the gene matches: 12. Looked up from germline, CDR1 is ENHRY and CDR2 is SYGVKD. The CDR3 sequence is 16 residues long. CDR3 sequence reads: CAISPTMGQGRETQYF. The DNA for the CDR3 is TGTGCCATCAGTCCGACCATGGGACAGGGCCGGGAGACCCAGTACTTC.

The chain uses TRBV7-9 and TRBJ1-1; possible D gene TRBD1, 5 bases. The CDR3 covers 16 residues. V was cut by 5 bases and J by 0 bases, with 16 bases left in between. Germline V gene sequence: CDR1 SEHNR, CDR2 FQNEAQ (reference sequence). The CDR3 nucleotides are TGTGCCAGCAGCACGCCGAGACAGACCGTGAACACTGAAGCTTTCTTT. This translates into CASSTPRQTVNTEAFF.

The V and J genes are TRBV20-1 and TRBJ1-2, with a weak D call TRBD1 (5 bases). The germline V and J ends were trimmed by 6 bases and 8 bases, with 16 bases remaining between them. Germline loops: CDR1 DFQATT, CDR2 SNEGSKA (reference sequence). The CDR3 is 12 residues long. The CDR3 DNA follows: TGCAGTGCACATGGGACCCCCACGGGCTACACCTTC. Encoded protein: CSAHGTPTGYTF.

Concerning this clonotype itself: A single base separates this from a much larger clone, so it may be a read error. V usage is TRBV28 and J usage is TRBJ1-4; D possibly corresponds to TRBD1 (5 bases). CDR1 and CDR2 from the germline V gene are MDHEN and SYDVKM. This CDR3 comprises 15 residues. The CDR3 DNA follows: TGTGTCAGCAGTTTCGTGAGGGGAGGGATGGAAAAACTGTTTTTT. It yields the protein CVSSFVRGGMEKLFF.

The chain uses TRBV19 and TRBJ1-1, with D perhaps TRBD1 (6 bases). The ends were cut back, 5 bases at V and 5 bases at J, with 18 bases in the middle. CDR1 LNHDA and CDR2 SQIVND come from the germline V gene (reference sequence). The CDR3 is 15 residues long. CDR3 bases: TGTGCCAGTAGTCCAAACTTGGGGGCGGGAACTGAAGCTTTCTTT. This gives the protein CASSPNLGAGTEAFF.

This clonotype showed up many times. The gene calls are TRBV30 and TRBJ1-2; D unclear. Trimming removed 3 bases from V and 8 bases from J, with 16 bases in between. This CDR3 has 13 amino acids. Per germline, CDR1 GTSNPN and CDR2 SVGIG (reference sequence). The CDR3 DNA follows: TGTGCCTGGAGCCTGACTACAGCGTGGGGCTACACCTTC. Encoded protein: CAWSLTTAWGYTF.

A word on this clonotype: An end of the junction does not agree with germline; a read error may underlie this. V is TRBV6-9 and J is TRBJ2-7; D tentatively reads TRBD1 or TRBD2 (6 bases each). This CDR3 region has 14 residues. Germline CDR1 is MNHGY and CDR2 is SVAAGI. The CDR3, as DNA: TGTACCAGCAGTACCCGGGGGCAGGGCGGCGAGCAGTACTTC. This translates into CTSSTRGQGGEQYF.

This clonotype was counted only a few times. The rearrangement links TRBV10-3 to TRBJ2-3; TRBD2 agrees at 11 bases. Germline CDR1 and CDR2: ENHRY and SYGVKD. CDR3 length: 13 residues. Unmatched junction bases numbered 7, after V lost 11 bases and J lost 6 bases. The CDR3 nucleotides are TGTGCCTCCACTAGCGGGGGAAGTGATACGCAGTATTTT. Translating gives CASTSGGSDTQYF.